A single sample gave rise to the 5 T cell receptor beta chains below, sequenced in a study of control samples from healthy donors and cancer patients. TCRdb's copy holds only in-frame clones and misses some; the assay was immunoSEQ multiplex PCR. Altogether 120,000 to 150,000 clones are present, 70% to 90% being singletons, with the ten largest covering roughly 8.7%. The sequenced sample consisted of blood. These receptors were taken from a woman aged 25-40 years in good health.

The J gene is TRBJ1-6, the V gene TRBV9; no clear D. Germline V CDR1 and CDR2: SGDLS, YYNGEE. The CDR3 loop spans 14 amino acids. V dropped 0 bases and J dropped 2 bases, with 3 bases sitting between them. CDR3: CASSVETYNSPLHF. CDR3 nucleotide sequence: TGTGCCAGCAGCGTAGAGACCTATAATTCACCCCTCCACTTT.

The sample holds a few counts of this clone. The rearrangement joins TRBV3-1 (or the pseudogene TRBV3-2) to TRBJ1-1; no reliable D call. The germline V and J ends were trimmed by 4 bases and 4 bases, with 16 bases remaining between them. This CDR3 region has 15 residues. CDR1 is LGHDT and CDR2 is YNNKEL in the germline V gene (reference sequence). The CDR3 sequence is CASSRTGSWVTEAFF. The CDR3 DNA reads TGTGCCAGCAGCCGTACGGGGTCTTGGGTCACTGAAGCTTTCTTT.

CDR3 loop: CASSPPTQPGADTQYF. The CDR3 nucleotides are TGTGCCAGCAGCCCTCCGACTCAGCCGGGGGCCGATACGCAGTATTTT. This chain joins TRBV6-2 or TRBV6-3 and TRBJ2-3; D possibly matches TRBD1 or TRBD2 (6 bases each). Germline V lookup: CDR1 MNHEY, CDR2 SVGEGT. This CDR3 has 16 residues. The ends were cut back, 6 bases at V and 6 bases at J, with 22 bases in the middle.

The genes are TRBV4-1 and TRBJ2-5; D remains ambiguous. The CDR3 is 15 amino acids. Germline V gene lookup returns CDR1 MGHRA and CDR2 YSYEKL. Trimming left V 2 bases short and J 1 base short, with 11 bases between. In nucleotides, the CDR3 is TGCGCCAGCAGCCAATTCGTTGGGCCCCAAGAGACCCAGTACTTC. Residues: CASSQFVGPQETQYF.

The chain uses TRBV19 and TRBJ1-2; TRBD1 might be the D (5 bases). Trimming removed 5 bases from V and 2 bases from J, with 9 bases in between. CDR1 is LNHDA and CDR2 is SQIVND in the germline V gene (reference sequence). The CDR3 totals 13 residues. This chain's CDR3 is CASSPDINYGYTF. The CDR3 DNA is TGTGCCAGTAGTCCGGACATAAACTATGGCTACACCTTC.